What follows are 15 T cell receptor beta chains derived from one specimen sequenced in a study of shared clonotypes between healthy human individuals. Clones were sequenced by immunoSEQ multiplex PCR, and TCRdb holds only the in-frame ones, with some missing. This sample has around 1 million clones, with about three quarters found just once. The sample consisted of memory CD4+ T cells sorted from blood. Subset meaning: CD45RA-negative fraction. These receptors all come from a man aged 18-30 years in good health.

CDR3 bases: TGTGCCAGCACTGTGGGGTCAGGGAGAGAGACCCAGTACTTC. It encodes CASTVGSGRETQYF. The V call is TRBV28, the J call TRBJ2-5; tentatively, D is TRBD1 or TRBD2 (5 bases each). This CDR3 is 14 amino acids long. V gave up 7 bases and J gave up 4 bases, with 16 bases separating them. CDR1 MDHEN and CDR2 SYDVKM come from the germline V gene. The full variable domain, rest sourced from reference TRBV28 and TRBJ2-5, is DVKVTQSSRYLVKRTGEKVFLECVQDMDHENMFWYRQDPGLGLRLIYFSYDVKMKEKGDIPEGYSVSREKKERFSLILESASTNQTSMYLCASTVGSGRETQYFGPGTRLLVL.

The CDR3 bases are TGTGCCAGCAGTGTCGCGGGACAGTATTTCGATTCACCCCTCCACTTT. This codes for CASSVAGQYFDSPLHF. The chain joins TRBV6-1 to TRBJ1-6; TRBD1 agrees at 7 bases. In germline, CDR1 is MNHNS, CDR2 SASEGT. Trimming at V came to 4 bases and at J to 8 bases, leaving 11 bases not matched to a gene. The CDR3 is 16 residues long.

This clone was picked up one time. Sequence at one end of the junction differs from germline and may be a read error. The chain is built from TRBV2 and TRBJ1-2; D is unclear. This CDR3 region has 13 residues. Germline V gene data show CDR1 as SNHLY and CDR2 as FYNNEI. CDR3 sequence: CASSEEQPLPIPF. The CDR3 DNA reads TGTGCCAGCAGTGAAGAACAGCCACTCCCAATTCCGTTC. The whole variable domain, remainder taken from reference TRBV2 and TRBJ1-2, is EPEVTQTPSHQVTQMGQEVILRCVPISNHLYFYWYRQILGQKVEFLVSFYNNEISEKSEIFDDQFSVERPDGSNFTLKIRSTKLEDSAMYFCASSEEQPLPIPFGSGTRLTVV.

This clone was detected many times. This same CDR3 is encoded by further DNA sequences in the sample. The chain is built from TRBV6-1 and TRBJ1-1; 7 bases fit TRBD1. With 7 bases clipped from V and 1 base from J, the junction kept 3 bases outside the gene matches. The germline CDR1 and CDR2 sequences are MNHNS and SASEGT. The CDR3 sequence is 13 residues long. CDR3 protein: CASIRQGNTEAFF. The CDR3, as DNA: TGTGCCAGCATTCGACAGGGGAACACTGAAGCTTTCTTT.

V is TRBV5-1 and J is TRBJ1-1, with a tentative D call TRBD1 (5 bases). The CDR3 runs to 14 residues. Germline lookup yields CDR1 SGHRS and CDR2 YFSETQ. Deletions cut 0 bases from V and 6 bases from J, with 12 bases between. Here the CDR3 reads CASSLGRVGSEAFF. The CDR3 nucleotides read TGCGCCAGCAGCTTGGGCAGGGTTGGGTCTGAAGCTTTCTTT.

The V gene is TRBV6-1, the J gene TRBJ2-1; D is perhaps TRBD2 (5 bases). Trimming took 8 bases from V and 4 from J, leaving 12 bases between them. The CDR3 covers 13 residues. CDR1 is MNHNS, CDR2 SASEGT, per germline. The CDR3 DNA reads TGTGCCAGCCGCCACGGCGGGTACAATGAGCAGTTCTTC. It codes for CASRHGGYNEQFF.

The V and J genes are TRBV7-2 and TRBJ1-2; D might be TRBD1 (6 bases). The CDR3 runs to 16 residues. V was trimmed by 2 bases and J by 8 bases, leaving 21 bases between them. CDR1 and CDR2 (germline): SGHTA, FQGNSA. CDR3: CASSLHRGQGVEGYTF. Written as DNA, the CDR3 is TGTGCCAGCAGCTTACACCGGGGGCAAGGCGTAGAGGGCTACACCTTC.

This clone was seen a few times. The chain employs TRBV5-1 and TRBJ1-6; 7 bases align to TRBD1. CDR3 size: 15 residues. J was trimmed by 9 bases and V by 6 bases; bases with no gene match: 12. CDR1 and CDR2 from the germline V gene are SGHRS and YFSETQ. The CDR3 nucleotides are TGCGCCAGCACTCCCCAGGGACAGAATTCTTCACCCCTCCACTTT. The encoded protein is CASTPQGQNSSPLHF.

This rearrangement joins TRBV9 to TRBJ2-1; 9 bases line up with TRBD1. This CDR3 contains 15 residues. Trimming removed 0 bases from V and 9 bases from J; junction bases left unmatched: 7. The germline CDR1 and CDR2 sequences are SGDLS and YYNGEE. The CDR3 loop is CASSVEGQGFVEQFF. For the CDR3, the DNA is TGTGCCAGCAGCGTAGAGGGACAGGGTTTCGTTGAGCAGTTCTTC. Full variable domain (missing parts from reference TRBV9 and TRBJ2-1): DSGVTQTPKHLITATGQRVTLRCSPRSGDLSVYWYQQSLDQGLQFLIQYYNGEERAKGNILERFSAQQFPDLHSELNLSSLELGDSALYFCASSVEGQGFVEQFFGPGTRLTVL.

This chain joins TRBV5-4 and TRBJ1-1; D is undetermined. The CDR3 covers 15 residues. CDR1 is SGHNT and CDR2 is YYREEE in the germline V gene (reference sequence). The V and J ends lost 3 bases and 2 bases respectively, with 14 bases between them. The CDR3 sequence is CASSSAQSGNTEAFF. Here the CDR3 DNA reads TGTGCCAGCAGCTCAGCACAGAGTGGCAACACTGAAGCTTTCTTT.

The chain couples TRBV19 to TRBJ1-2; no reliable D call. The V gene's germline CDR1 is LNHDA and CDR2 SQIVND (reference sequence). This CDR3 is built from 16 residues. Trimming pared 7 bases from V and 3 bases from J, leaving 21 bases between. CDR3 nucleotide sequence: TGTGCCAGTAAGAAATCGCGCGGAGGAATTGACTATGGCTACACCTTC. Translating it yields CASKKSRGGIDYGYTF.

The V gene is TRBV2, the J gene TRBJ1-5; tentatively, D is TRBD1 (6 bases). V was cut by 4 bases and J by 11 bases, with 12 bases left in between. CDR1 and CDR2 from the germline V gene are SNHLY and FYNNEI. This CDR3 has 12 residues. CDR3 sequence (DNA): TGTGCCAGCAGTGGGGACACCGGAGCCCAGCATTTT. It encodes CASSGDTGAQHF.

The sample holds a few counts of this clone. V usage is TRBV2 and J usage is TRBJ2-2; no clear D gene. V was cut by 9 bases and J by 8 bases, with 13 bases left in between. The germline CDR1 and CDR2 sequences are SNHLY and FYNNEI. The CDR3 has 12 amino acids. The CDR3 DNA follows: TGTGCCAGTCGGCGGTCTCTAGGGGAGCTGTTTTTT. It yields the protein CASRRSLGELFF. The full variable domain, in which reference TRBV2 and TRBJ2-2 provide the parts outside the CDR3, is EPEVTQTPSHQVTQMGQEVILRCVPISNHLYFYWYRQILGQKVEFLVSFYNNEISEKSEIFDDQFSVERPDGSNFTLKIRSTKLEDSAMYFCASRRSLGELFFGEGSRLTVL.

This clone was counted a single time. Other DNA sequences in this specimen translate into the identical CDR3. The J gene is TRBJ2-6, the V gene TRBV13; D is unclear. V shed 5 bases and J shed 4 bases, with 6 bases lying between them. The CDR3 runs to 13 residues. Germline CDR1 is PRHDT and CDR2 is FYEKMQ (reference sequence). The CDR3 DNA is TGTGCCAGCAGCCTCGCGGGGGCCAACGTCCTGACTTTC. It codes for CASSLAGANVLTF.

This clone was picked up one time. The chain employs TRBV27 and TRBJ2-1, with 10 bases that match TRBD2. Germline CDR1 reads MNHEY; CDR2 reads SMNVEV (reference sequence). The junction had 9 bases not matched to a gene; V was cut back by 1 base and J by 0 bases. This CDR3 contains 19 residues. The CDR3 loop is CASSLLSGRVMSSYNEQFF. Here the CDR3 DNA reads TGTGCCAGCAGTTTATTGAGCGGGAGGGTGATGTCCTCCTACAATGAGCAGTTCTTC.